The 21 T cell receptor beta chains below all came from one sample that was sequenced in a study of T cell clonality in common variable immunodeficiency. Sequencing used immunoSEQ multiplex PCR; TCRdb keeps in-frame clones, though not all of them. The record shows tens of thousands of clones for this sample, with no singletons present. Sample: peripheral blood mononuclear cells. These receptors were taken from a person aged 18 to 70 in good health.

This clone was counted many times. The CDR3 goes on 3 residues after the read ends, and that part is filled in from the germline J gene. The chain combines TRBV19 with TRBJ1-2; the D is unclear. Trimming stripped 1 base from V and 6 bases from J, with 9 bases between. The V gene's germline CDR1 is LNHDA and CDR2 SQIVND (reference sequence). This CDR3 has 13 residues. The CDR3 DNA, read in part, is TGTGCCAGTAGTATAGCCCGAACGGATGGC. It is translated as CASSIARTDG. The whole CDR3 is CASSIARTDGYTF.

As to this clone: A read error may account for a junction end that differs from germline. The observed sequence ends 3 residues before the CDR3 terminus, with the missing tail filled in from the germline J gene. The chain has TRBV6-2 or TRBV6-3 and TRBJ2-3; 13 bases agree with TRBD2. Germline V gene sequence: CDR1 MNHEY, CDR2 SVGEGT. The CDR3 runs to 15 residues. The part of the CDR3 DNA that was read is TGTGCCAGCCTACGGACTAGCGGGGGATCAGAGACG. It codes for CASLRTSGGSET. In full, the CDR3 is CASLRTSGGSETQYF.

This clone was detected ten times or more. Read coverage stops 3 residues before the CDR3 terminus; the germline J gene supplies the remainder. The chain joins TRBV6-2 or TRBV6-3 to TRBJ2-2, with D perhaps matching TRBD1 (5 bases). Germline values: CDR1 MNHEY, CDR2 SVGEGT. The CDR3 contains 15 residues. CDR3 DNA, as far as it was read: TGTGCCAGCAGTATGTTATACTCTGGGGCCAACGTG. It specifies CASSMLYSGANV. The full-length CDR3 reads as CASSMLYSGANVLFF.

CDR3 loop: CAWSVQGSNSGANVAFF. Incomplete CDR3 DNA: TGTGCCTGGAGTGTGCAGGGTTCGAACTCTGGGGCCAACGTA. V is TRBV30 and J is TRBJ1-1, with a weak D call TRBD1 (5 bases). The missing CDR3 end, 3 residues past where the read stops, is filled in from the germline J gene. CDR3 length: 17 residues. From germline, CDR1 is GTSNPN and CDR2 SVGIG (reference sequence).

There are many counts of this clone. The observed sequence ends 3 residues before the CDR3 terminus, with the missing tail filled in from the germline J gene. The V call is TRBV30, the J call TRBJ2-3; 9 bases line up with TRBD1. CDR3 length: 13 residues. CDR1 is GTSNPN, CDR2 SVGIG, per germline (reference sequence). The CDR3 bases that were read are TGTGCCTGGGGGGGACAGGGAGTTCAGCCG. It codes for CAWGGQGVQP. In full, the CDR3 reads CAWGGQGVQPQYF.

As to this clone: The observed sequence ends 3 residues before the CDR3 terminus, with the missing tail filled in from the germline J gene. The rearrangement uses TRBV20-1 and TRBJ2-1; 7 positions match TRBD2. The CDR3 covers 15 residues. V dropped 5 bases and J dropped 4; count of bases not matched to a gene: 11. Germline CDR1 reads DFQATT; CDR2 reads SNEGSKA (reference sequence). The covered CDR3 bases are TGCAGTGCTCGGGACGCTAGCGGACCTTACAATGAG. It codes for CSARDASGPYNE. The whole CDR3 region reads CSARDASGPYNEQFF.

Ten or more counts support this clone. With the read ending 3 residues before the CDR3 end, the germline J gene is used to fill in that end. The gene calls are TRBV5-1 and TRBJ2-1; 10 bases are shared with TRBD2. V lost 2 bases, J lost 6 bases, and 8 bases stayed unmatched. There are 16 residues in the CDR3. Germline V CDR1 and CDR2: SGHRS, YFSETQ. The part of the CDR3 DNA that was read is TGCGCCAGCAGCTTAAGCCGGACTAGCGGTTCCAATGAG. It codes for CASSLSRTSGSNE. The full CDR3 protein reads CASSLSRTSGSNEQFF.

This clone was detected only a few times. The read ends 3 residues before the CDR3 terminus; that terminus is restored from the germline J gene. V is TRBV5-4 and J is TRBJ2-7; D is possibly TRBD1 (5 bases). V gave up 0 bases and J gave up 3 bases, with 13 bases separating them. Germline CDR1 and CDR2: SGHNT and YYREEE (reference sequence). The CDR3 runs 15 residues. CDR3 protein: CASSLAGGAGYEQYF. CDR3 bases read: TGTGCCAGCAGCTTGGCCGGTGGGGCTGGCTACGAG. The whole variable domain, filled in from reference TRBV5-4 and TRBJ2-7, reads ETGVTQSPTHLIKTRGQQVTLRCSSQSGHNTVSWYQQALGQGPQFIFQYYREEENGRGNFPPRFSGLQFPNYSSELNVNALELDDSALYLCASSLAGGAGYEQYFGPGTRLTVT.

This clone appeared many times. Sequencing ends 3 residues short of the CDR3 end; the germline J gene provides the rest. The chain joins TRBV20-1 to TRBJ2-1, with TRBD2 matching over 14 bases. The CDR3 runs 15 residues. The germline gives CDR1 DFQATT, CDR2 SNEGSKA (reference sequence). Losses at the gene ends were 6 bases for V and 4 bases for J; bases not matched to a gene: 5. The CDR3 DNA, read in part, is TGCAGTGCGGGGACTAGCGGGAGAGGGTACAATGAG. As protein: CSAGTSGRGYNE. In full, the CDR3 is CSAGTSGRGYNEQFF.

In its sample, this clone was seen many times. The read terminates 3 residues before the CDR3 end, so the remaining end is supplied by the germline J gene. V gene TRBV7-2 combines with J gene TRBJ1-2, with D maybe TRBD1 (6 bases). Germline V gene lookup returns CDR1 SGHTA and CDR2 FQGNSA. CDR3 length: 15 residues. CDR3 DNA, as far as it was read: TGTGCCAGCAGCCTCCTACAGGGAGCCCCGGGGGGC. This translates into CASSLLQGAPGG. In full, the CDR3 is CASSLLQGAPGGYTF.

There are many counts of this clone. Read coverage stops 3 residues before the CDR3 terminus; the germline J gene supplies the remainder. Other DNA sequences within the sample encode an identical CDR3. This sequence joins TRBV19 and TRBJ1-3; perhaps TRBD1 as D (5 bases). Trimming removed 6 bases from V and 3 bases from J, with 9 bases in between. Per the germline V gene, CDR1 is LNHDA and CDR2 is SQIVND (reference sequence). This CDR3 contains 13 residues. CDR3 amino acids: CASRIDSGNTIYF. The CDR3 DNA, read in part, is TGTGCCAGTAGAATCGACAGTGGAAACACC. Complete variable domain (other parts from reference TRBV19 and TRBJ1-3): DGGITQSPKYLFRKEGQNVTLSCEQNLNHDAMYWYRQDPGQGLRLIYYSQIVNDFQKGDIAEGYSVSREKKESFPLTVTSAQKNPTAFYLCASRIDSGNTIYFGEGSWLTVV.

This clone has at least ten counts. The CDR3 end lies 3 residues beyond the end of the read and is filled in from the germline J gene. The rearrangement links TRBV20-1 to TRBJ2-3; no firm D call. This CDR3 spans 15 amino acids. Germline V gene lookup returns CDR1 DFQATT and CDR2 SNEGSKA (reference sequence). CDR3 bases read: TGCAGTGCTAGACAGGTGGATGAGTATTTTGGGCCG. Amino acids: CSARQVDEYFGP. In full, the CDR3 reads CSARQVDEYFGPQYF.

This clone was detected ten times or more. The CDR3 is cut off 3 residues early in the read; its end comes from the germline J gene. J is TRBJ2-3 and V is TRBV5-1; unclear D gene. V was pared by 0 bases and J by 1 base, with 3 bases between. The CDR3 spans 13 residues. Germline CDR1 is SGHRS and CDR2 is YFSETQ. The CDR3 sequence: CASSLEGTDTQYF. Incomplete CDR3 DNA: TGCGCCAGCAGCTTGGAGGGCACAGATACG.

This clone was picked up many times. The CDR3 end is not reached by the read, which stops 3 residues before it; the germline J gene fills it in. This chain joins TRBV20-1 and TRBJ1-5, with D maybe TRBD1 (5 bases). The V gene lost 3 bases and the J gene lost 5 bases, with 11 bases spanning the gap. The CDR3 loop spans 13 amino acids. The germline gives CDR1 DFQATT, CDR2 SNEGSKA (reference sequence). This CDR3 is CSASSGAHQPQHF. Partial CDR3 DNA: TGCAGTGCTAGTAGCGGGGCTCATCAGCCC.

This clone was counted between two and nine times. The CDR3 protein is CALEGQGSSYEQYF. Partial CDR3 DNA: TGTGCCTTAGAAGGACAGGGGAGTTCCTACGAG. The gene calls are TRBV30 and TRBJ2-7, with 9 bases matching TRBD1. The read terminates 3 residues before the CDR3 end, so the remaining end is supplied by the germline J gene. Germline-derived CDR1 and CDR2 are GTSNPN and SVGIG (reference sequence). The CDR3 loop spans 14 amino acids. V lost 7 bases and J lost 1; bases outside the gene matches: 8. The full variable domain, completed using reference TRBV30 and TRBJ2-7, is SQTIHQWPATLVQPVGSPLSLECTVEGTSNPNLYWYRQAAGRGLQLLFYSVGIGQISSEVPQNLSASRPQDRQFILSSKKLLLSDSGFYLCALEGQGSSYEQYFGPGTRLTVT.

This clone was recorded at least ten times. Read sequence stops 3 residues before the CDR3 end, and the germline J gene provides the missing end. The chain links TRBV18 to TRBJ1-1, with D unclear. V lost 2 bases and J lost 5, with 12 bases in between. The germline V gene encodes CDR1 KGHSH and CDR2 LQKENI. This CDR3 contains 14 residues. The DNA read from the CDR3 is TGTGCCAGCTCACCAGTGTTGGGCAGAACTGAA. It encodes CASSPVLGRTE. The entire CDR3 protein reads CASSPVLGRTEAFF.

This clone turned up a few times. The read gets to within 3 residues of the CDR3 end, and the germline J gene fills in the rest. V usage is TRBV5-1 and J usage is TRBJ2-3; 11 nucleotides agree with TRBD2. There are 14 residues in the CDR3. Germline V lookup: CDR1 SGHRS, CDR2 YFSETQ. The CDR3 is CASSVMTSGETQYF. The DNA read from the CDR3 is TGCGCCAGCAGCGTAATGACTAGCGGGGAGACG.

This clone was counted at least ten times. The read finishes 3 residues shy of the CDR3 end, and the germline J gene is used to complete it. The chain employs TRBV20-1 and TRBJ2-3; the match to TRBD2 covers 10 bases. This CDR3 has 14 residues. Looked up from germline, CDR1 is DFQATT and CDR2 is SNEGSKA (reference sequence). Unmatched junction bases numbered 3, after V lost 6 bases and J lost 0 bases. The CDR3 bases that were read are TGCAGTGCAACGACTAGCGGGAGCACAGATACG. It encodes CSATTSGSTDT. The full CDR3 is CSATTSGSTDTQYF.

Within the sample, this clone is medium-sized (0.01 to 0.1%). The sequence runs out 3 residues before the end of the CDR3; the remainder is reconstructed from the germline J gene. The V call is TRBV4-2, the J call TRBJ2-3, with 14 bases identical to TRBD2. V gave up 4 bases and J gave up 2 bases; unmatched junction bases: 14. The germline V gene has CDR1 LGHNA and CDR2 YNFKEQ. The length of the CDR3 is 20 residues. The CDR3 bases that were read are TGTGCCAGCAGCCGAAACCCCGGACTAGCGGGGGGCCGACCCACAGATACG. This gives the protein CASSRNPGLAGGRPTDT. In full, the CDR3 reads CASSRNPGLAGGRPTDTQYF.

At least ten counts were recorded for this clone. The missing CDR3 end, 3 residues past where the read stops, is filled in from the germline J gene. This chain uses TRBV4-1 with TRBJ1-2; no clear D. The CDR3 is 14 amino acids. The V gene's germline CDR1 is MGHRA and CDR2 YSYEKL. The CDR3: CASSQDIGRWGYTF. CDR3 bases read: TGCGCCAGCAGCCAAGATATCGGCAGGTGGGGC.

In its sample, this clone was seen many times. The CDR3 goes on 3 residues after the read ends, and that part is filled in from the germline J gene. The chain links TRBV24-1 to TRBJ2-3; 7 positions agree with TRBD1. The CDR3 is made up of 16 amino acids. The junction had 9 bases not matched to a gene; V was cut back by 5 bases and J by 2 bases. Germline V CDR1 and CDR2: KGHDR, SFDVKD. The covered CDR3 bases are TGTGCCACCAGTGCCTCAGGACAGGAATACACAGATACG. Its protein product is CATSASGQEYTDT. The whole CDR3 protein reads CATSASGQEYTDTQYF.